What follows is one T cell receptor (beta chain) and its context. Its specificity is not known. The unexposed donors gave CD4+ T cells in about 2010-2019, prior to COVID-19. Naive and memory CD4+ T cells came from enriched cryopreserved PBMCs. This sample was included in a study of CD4 T cells in relation to SARS-CoV-2 and coronaviruses. Study conclusions and caveats: In roughly 60% of donors, memory CD4+ clonotypes crossrecognized SARS-CoV-2 and at least one common cold coronavirus spike. Monoreactive clones expanded significantly more to SARS-CoV-2 than crossreactive clones did.

The CDR3 spans 18 residues. V was pared by 2 bases and J by 2 bases, with 13 bases of the junction left unmatched. Per germline, CDR1 LGHNA and CDR2 YSLEER. The repertoire was sequenced with immunoSEQ multiplex PCR; TCRdb's copy has only in-frame clones and lacks some. The sample yields 60,000 to 85,000 clones, more than 80% seen once. The gene calls are TRBV4-3 and TRBJ2-3, with 7 bases that match TRBD1. This clonotype was sampled from a human donor in good health. The specimen was naive CD4+ T cells from PBMCs. Subset: naive CD4+ T cells isolated by negative enrichment. As DNA, the CDR3 is TGCGCCAGCAGCCAACAAGGGGGCCAGAAACTCCCCACAGATACGCAGTATTTT. The encoded protein is CASSQQGGQKLPTDTQYF.